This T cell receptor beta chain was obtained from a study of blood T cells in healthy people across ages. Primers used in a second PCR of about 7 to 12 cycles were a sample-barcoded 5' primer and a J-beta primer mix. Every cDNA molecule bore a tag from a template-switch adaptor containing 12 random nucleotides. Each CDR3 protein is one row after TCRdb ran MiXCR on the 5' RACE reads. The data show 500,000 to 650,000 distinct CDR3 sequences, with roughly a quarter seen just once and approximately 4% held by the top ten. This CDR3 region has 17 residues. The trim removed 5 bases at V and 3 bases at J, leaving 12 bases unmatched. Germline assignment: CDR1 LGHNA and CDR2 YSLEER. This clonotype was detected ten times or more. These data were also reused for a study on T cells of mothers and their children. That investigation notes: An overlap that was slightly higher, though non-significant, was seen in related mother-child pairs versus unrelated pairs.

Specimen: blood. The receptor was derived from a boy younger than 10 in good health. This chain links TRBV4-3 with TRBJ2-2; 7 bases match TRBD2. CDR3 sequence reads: CASSEASGTTYTGELFF. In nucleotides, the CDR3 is TGCGCCAGCAGCGAAGCCTCCGGGACTACCTACACCGGGGAGCTGTTTTTT.